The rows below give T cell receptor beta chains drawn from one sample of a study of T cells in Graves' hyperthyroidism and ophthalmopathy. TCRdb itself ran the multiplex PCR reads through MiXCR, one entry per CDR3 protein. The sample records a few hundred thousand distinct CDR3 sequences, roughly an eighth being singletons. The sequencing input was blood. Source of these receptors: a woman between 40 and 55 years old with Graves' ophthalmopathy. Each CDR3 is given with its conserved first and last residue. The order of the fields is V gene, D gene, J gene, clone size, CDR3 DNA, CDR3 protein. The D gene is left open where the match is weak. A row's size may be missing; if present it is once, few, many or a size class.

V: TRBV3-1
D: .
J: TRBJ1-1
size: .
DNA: TGTGCCAGCAGCCTCACGGGGGGGGTGGGCACTGAAGCTTTCTTT
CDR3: CASSLTGGVGTEAFF

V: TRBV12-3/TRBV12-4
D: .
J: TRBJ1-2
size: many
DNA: TGTGCCAGCAGTTTAGCGGGACCAATTGGGCCCTACTATGGCTACACCTTC
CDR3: CASSLAGPIGPYYGYTF

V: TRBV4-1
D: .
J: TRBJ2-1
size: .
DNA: TGCGCCAGCAGCCAAGTATCAGTTGGAAACTCCTACAATGAGCAGTTCTTC
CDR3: CASSQVSVGNSYNEQFF

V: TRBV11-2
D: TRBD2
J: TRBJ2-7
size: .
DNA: TGTGCCAGCAGCTGGGCTAGCGGGAACTCCTACGAGCAGTACTTC
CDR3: CASSWASGNSYEQYF

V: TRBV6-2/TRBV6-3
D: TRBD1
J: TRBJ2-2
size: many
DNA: TGTGCCAGCAGAACTCGCCAGGGACAGCATACCGGGGAGCTGTTTTTT
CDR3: CASRTRQGQHTGELFF

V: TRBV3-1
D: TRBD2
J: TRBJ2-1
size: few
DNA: TGTGCCAGCAGCCAAGTTCTAGCGGGTCCTTTAGGCGGGCAGTTCTTC
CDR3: CASSQVLAGPLGGQFF

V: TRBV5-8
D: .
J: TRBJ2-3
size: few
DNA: TGTGCCAGCAGCTGGTATCAGGATAGCACAGATACGCAGTATTTT
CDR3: CASSWYQDSTDTQYF

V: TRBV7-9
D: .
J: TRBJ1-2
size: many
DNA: TGTGCCAGCACCTTCGACCCTCCCTATGGCTACACCTTC
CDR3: CASTFDPPYGYTF

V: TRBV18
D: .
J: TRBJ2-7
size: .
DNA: TGTGCCAGCTCACCAGGGCAGGGTGGCCACGAGCAGTACTTC
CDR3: CASSPGQGGHEQYF

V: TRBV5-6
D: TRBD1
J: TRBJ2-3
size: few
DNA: TGTGCCAGCAGCCCGGACAGGGGCACAGATACGCAGTATTTT
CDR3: CASSPDRGTDTQYF

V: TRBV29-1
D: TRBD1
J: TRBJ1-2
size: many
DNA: TGCAGCGCCCATGGACAGGGAGGTGGCTACACCTTC
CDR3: CSAHGQGGGYTF

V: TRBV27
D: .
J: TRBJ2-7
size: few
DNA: TGTGCCAGCAGTTTTCGGAGGAGGTACGAGCAGTACTTC
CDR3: CASSFRRRYEQYF

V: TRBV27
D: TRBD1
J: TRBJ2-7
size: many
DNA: TGTGCCAGCAGCCCGGGACAGGGAGGCGAGCAGTACTTC
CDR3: CASSPGQGGEQYF

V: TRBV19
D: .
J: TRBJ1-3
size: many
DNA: TGTGCCAGTAGTACCCGGGACCTCCGGCGGAGAAACACCATATATTTT
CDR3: CASSTRDLRRRNTIYF

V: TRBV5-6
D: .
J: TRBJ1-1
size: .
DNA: TGTGCCAGCAGCCCACGGGACAAGAACACTGAAGCTTTCTTT
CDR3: CASSPRDKNTEAFF

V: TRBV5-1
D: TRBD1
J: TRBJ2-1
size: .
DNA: TGCGCCAGCAGCCTGGACAGGGCGATGTTCTTC
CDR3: CASSLDRAMFF

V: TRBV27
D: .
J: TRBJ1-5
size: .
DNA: TGTGCCAGCAGTCAAGGGACGGCTACCAATCAGCCCCAGCATTTT
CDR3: CASSQGTATNQPQHF

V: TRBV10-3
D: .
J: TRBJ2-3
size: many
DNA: TGTGCCATCAGTGCCGTGGGCACAGATACGCAGTATTTT
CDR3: CAISAVGTDTQYF

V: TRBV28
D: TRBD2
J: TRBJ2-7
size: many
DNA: TGTGCCAGCAGCCTAGCGGGAGAAAGGGACTCCTACGAGCAGTACTTC
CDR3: CASSLAGERDSYEQYF

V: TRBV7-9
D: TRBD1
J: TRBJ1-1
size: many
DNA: TGTGCCAGCAGCTTAGCCAGGACAGGCGCTTCCGTGGCTTTCTTT
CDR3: CASSLARTGASVAFF

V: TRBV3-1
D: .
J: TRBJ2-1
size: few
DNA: TGTGCCAGCAGCCAACTTAGCGGCGGCAATGAGCAGTTCTTC
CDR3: CASSQLSGGNEQFF

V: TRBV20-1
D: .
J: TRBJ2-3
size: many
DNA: TGCAGTGCGTACTCGGGTGCAGATACGCAGTATTTT
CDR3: CSAYSGADTQYF

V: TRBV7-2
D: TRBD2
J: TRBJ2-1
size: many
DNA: TGTGCCAGCAGAGCGGGGGGGAATAAAAATGAGCAGTTCTTC
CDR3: CASRAGGNKNEQFF

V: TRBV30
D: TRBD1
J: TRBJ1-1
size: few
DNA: TGTGCCTGGAGCGGGGAGGAACAGGGGAAAACTGAAGCTTTCTTT
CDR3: CAWSGEEQGKTEAFF

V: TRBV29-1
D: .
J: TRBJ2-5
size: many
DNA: TGCAGCGTTGGGGTCGGGCGGCGGGAGACCCAGTACTTC
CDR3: CSVGVGRRETQYF

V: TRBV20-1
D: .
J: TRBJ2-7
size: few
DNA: TGCAGCGTTGAAGAATATGGGTCAGCGTACTCCTACGAGCAGTACTTC
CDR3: CSVEEYGSAYSYEQYF

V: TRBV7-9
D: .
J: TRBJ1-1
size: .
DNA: TGTGCCAGCGGCTCCGGGGGCACTGAAGCTTTCTTT
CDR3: CASGSGGTEAFF

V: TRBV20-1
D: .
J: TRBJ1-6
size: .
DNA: TGCAGTGCTAGGGGTTTCCGAGACAATTCACCCCTCCACTTT
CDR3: CSARGFRDNSPLHF

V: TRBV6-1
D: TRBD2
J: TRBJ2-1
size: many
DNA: TGTGCCAGCAGAAAAACGGGACTAGCGGGAGGTTTCGAGCTCAATGAGCAGTTCTTC
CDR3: CASRKTGLAGGFELNEQFF

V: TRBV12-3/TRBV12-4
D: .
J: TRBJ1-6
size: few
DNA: TGTGCCAGCAGTTTAGAGTCCGGGGGGTTTTATAATTCACCCCTCCACTTT
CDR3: CASSLESGGFYNSPLHF

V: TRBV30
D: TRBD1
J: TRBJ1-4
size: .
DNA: TGTGCCTGGAGTGTACAGTCAGGGGGGACTAATGAAAAACTGTTTTTT
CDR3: CAWSVQSGGTNEKLFF

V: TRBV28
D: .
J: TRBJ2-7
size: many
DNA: TGTGCCAGCAGTGGAGGGCCAGAGCGGTTCTCCTACGAGCAGTACTTC
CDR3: CASSGGPERFSYEQYF

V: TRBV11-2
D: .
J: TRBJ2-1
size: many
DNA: TGTGCCAGCAGCTCACACCCTGCGGGGATCGGCTCCTACAATGAGCAGTTCTTC
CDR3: CASSSHPAGIGSYNEQFF

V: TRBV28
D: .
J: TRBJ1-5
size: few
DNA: TGTGCCAGCAGTTTGGACAGCAGTCAGCCCCAGCATTTT
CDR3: CASSLDSSQPQHF

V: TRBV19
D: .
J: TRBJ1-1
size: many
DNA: TGTGCCAGCGTCGTCTCTCAGGGGCGAGGGACTGAAGCTTTCTTT
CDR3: CASVVSQGRGTEAFF

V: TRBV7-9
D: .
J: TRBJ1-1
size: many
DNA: TGTGCCAGCAGCTCGAAGGGGGAAGGCACTGAAGCTTTCTTT
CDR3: CASSSKGEGTEAFF

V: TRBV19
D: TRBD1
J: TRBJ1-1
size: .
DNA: TGTGCCACCAGACCCACAGGGGGCCACGGTCCCGACACTGAAGCTTTCTTT
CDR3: CATRPTGGHGPDTEAFF

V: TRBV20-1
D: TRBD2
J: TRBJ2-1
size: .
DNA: TGCAGTGGCAATAATCCCGGCGGGAGCTCGAGGGAGCAGTTCTTC
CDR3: CSGNNPGGSSREQFF

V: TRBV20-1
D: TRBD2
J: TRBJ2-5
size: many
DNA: TGCAGTGCTAGAGATTTTCTAGCGGGAGGGCCAGGGGAGACCCAGTACTTC
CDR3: CSARDFLAGGPGETQYF

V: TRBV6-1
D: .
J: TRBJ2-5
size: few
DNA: TGTGCCAGCAGGATAACAGGGAACCCCCGGGAGTACTTC
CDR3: CASRITGNPREYF

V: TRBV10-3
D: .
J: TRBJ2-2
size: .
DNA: TGTGCCATCAGTGAGGTTAGCACCGGGGAGCTGTTTTTT
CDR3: CAISEVSTGELFF

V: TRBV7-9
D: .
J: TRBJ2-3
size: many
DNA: TGTGCCAGCAGCTTAGTCGGCTATAATACGCAGTATTTT
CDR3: CASSLVGYNTQYF

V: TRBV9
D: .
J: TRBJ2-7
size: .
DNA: TGTGCCAGCAGCGTAGGCTTTAGCGGAGGAGAGCAGTACTTC
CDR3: CASSVGFSGGEQYF